The entry that follows covers one T cell receptor beta chain sequence. Its antigen is unknown. It was with 60 Vbeta and 13 Jbeta primers that the PCR ran. Measured with immunoSEQ multiplex PCR; TCRdb has only the in-frame clones, and not every one. The sample contains around 200,000 clones, about two thirds of which appear only once. The data are from a study of cytomegalovirus exposure and HLA in healthy donors. Study as a whole: Early released data had about 85 million unique TCRs, all coming from HLA-typed donors. Study conclusions and caveats: After further analysis at a later stage, roughly 16,000 TCR beta sequences were associated with HLA alleles at 0.05 false discovery rate. A previous analysis found most TCR beta V segments productive roughly 90% or roughly 30% of the time.

The CDR3 consists of 16 residues. Germline CDR1 LNHDA, CDR2 SQIVND (reference sequence). V shed 2 bases and J 3 bases; nucleotides not matched to a gene: 5. Sequencing was carried out using PBMCs. The receptor was derived from a man aged 35 to 55 in good health and CMV-seropositive. The chain links TRBV19 to TRBJ2-3; 10 nucleotides agree with TRBD1. In DNA form, the CDR3 reads TGTGCCAGTAGTATATGGGGGACAGGGGAGACAGATACGCAGTATTTT. It translates to CASSIWGTGETDTQYF.